This entry is about one T cell receptor (beta chain). Treatment specified: oral pan-JAK inhibitor, 5-10 mg twice daily. RNA extraction and reverse transcription yielded cDNA as sequencing template. Assay used: immunoSEQ multiplex PCR; TCRdb lists only in-frame clones, some missing. Among about 190,000 clones listed, around 60% were seen once. The data originate from a study of CD8+ T cells in alopecia areata. The germline V gene has CDR1 SGHRS and CDR2 YFSETQ. Trimming removed 4 bases from V and 5 bases from J, with 12 bases in between. This CDR3 has 13 amino acids. V and J are TRBV5-1 and TRBJ2-5; no clear D. The sequence was obtained from a human donor with alopecia areata. The sample here was CD4+ T cells sorted from blood, taken between weeks 47 and 50, from a patient treated with tofacitinib. CDR3 DNA sequence: TGCGCCAGCAGCCCCTTCGATGTGGAGACCCAGTACTTC. The encoded protein is CASSPFDVETQYF.